A selection of T cell receptor beta chains follows, all from one sample in a study of cytomegalovirus exposure and HLA in healthy donors. Assay: immunoSEQ multiplex PCR; the TCRdb copy retains only in-frame clones and omits some. In the table there are under 200,000 clones, over 70% of which are singletons. Sequenced material: PBMCs. These TCRs come from a woman aged 50 to 65 in good health and CMV-seropositive. CDR3s include the opening cysteine and the closing phenylalanine or tryptophan. A D gene is named only where the DNA matches it firmly.

d_gene	v_gene	len	CDR3aa
TRBD1	TRBV5-1	16	CASSSLEGQRGNTIYF
.	TRBV2	13	CASIRDMNEKLFF
TRBD1	TRBV30	16	CAWTSPGQGTGNTIYF
TRBD1	TRBV5-1	13	CASSPQGAETQYF
TRBD2	TRBV5-1	16	CASSPILTSGGVEQYF
TRBD1	TRBV27	14	CASSSRQGQETQYF
.	TRBV30	12	CAWSGSGTEAFF
TRBD1	TRBV5-8	16	CASSTPGQGNSYEQYF
TRBD2	TRBV4-1	15	CASSRAGGLVETQYF
TRBD1	TRBV5-1	14	CASRTGTANSPLHF
.	TRBV7-6	14	CASSFPATNEKLFF
.	TRBV5-1	15	CASSLIGGSTDTQYF
.	TRBV6-6	15	CASSSRASYNSPLHF
.	TRBV27	16	CASSPKASGFYYGYTF
.	TRBV5-1	13	CASSHPEAGELFF
.	TRBV10-1	14	CASSEQLEGDTQYF
.	TRBV12-5	13	CASGLGAPGELFF
.	TRBV7-2	17	CASSHHLRAQNNYGYTF
TRBD1	TRBV7-6	14	CASSSGTGPGEQYF
.	TRBV9	16	CASSVELGAAYNEQFF
TRBD1	TRBV5-1	15	CASSSGQRNTDTQYF
TRBD1	TRBV18	15	CASSSGTGAHNEQFF
.	TRBV5-1	15	CASSLGLRMNTEAFF
TRBD1	TRBV29-1	13	CSVLGTGYYEQYF
.	TRBV27	13	CASTTGFGEKLFF
.	TRBV27	15	CASSPTSGYGLEQYF
TRBD1	TRBV2	13	CASSGTGLSEQYF
.	TRBV6-1	13	CASRADSNQPQHF
TRBD1	TRBV15	16	CATSSPGQGRKETQYF
.	TRBV7-9	15	CASSLATPDTGTQYF
.	TRBV5-8	16	CASSLNAAALPYEQYF
.	TRBV16	11	CASSQSTGQFF
TRBD1	TRBV6-5	15	CASSYSQDRVTEAFF
TRBD2	TRBV7-8	15	CASSAAGGPIDTQYF
.	TRBV5-1	13	CASSLALTGELFF
.	TRBV19	14	CASSAVDTTDTQYF
.	TRBV10-1	13	CASSEPGSGKLFF
TRBD1	TRBV5-5	17	CASTRGQGARGANVLTF
TRBD2	TRBV19	18	CASSMVRTSGGAQETQYF
TRBD1	TRBV2	16	CASRRGQGGLDTEAFF
TRBD1	TRBV18	14	CASSDTTGGGGAFF
.	TRBV2	13	CASSVAGIGGYTF
.	TRBV27	15	CASSPPGRENEKLFF
TRBD1	TRBV5-8	14	CASSLDRGADTQYF
.	TRBV9	14	CASSALTGNTEAFF
TRBD2	TRBV9	14	CASSTRDYSNEQFF
TRBD1	TRBV27	14	CASRGTGTGDGYTF
.	TRBV5-4	15	CASSSGGGGAYEQYF
.	TRBV12-2	16	CASRLEVFLSNQPQHF
.	TRBV7-8	14	CASSTGTVSYEQYF
TRBD1	TRBV18	16	CASSPVVSRGSTEAFF